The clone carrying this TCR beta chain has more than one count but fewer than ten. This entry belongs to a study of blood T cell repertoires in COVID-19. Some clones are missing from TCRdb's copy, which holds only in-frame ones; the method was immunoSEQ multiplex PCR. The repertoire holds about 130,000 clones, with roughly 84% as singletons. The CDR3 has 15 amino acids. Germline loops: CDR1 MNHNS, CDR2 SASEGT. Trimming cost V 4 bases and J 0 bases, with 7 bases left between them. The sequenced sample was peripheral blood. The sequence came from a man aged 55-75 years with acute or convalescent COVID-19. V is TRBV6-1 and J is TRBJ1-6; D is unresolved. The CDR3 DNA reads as TGTGCCAGCAGTGGAGCACACTCCTATAATTCACCCCTCCACTTT. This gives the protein CASSGAHSYNSPLHF.